This T cell receptor (beta chain) was profiled in a study of blood T cell repertoires in COVID-19. Study-level information: T cells, B-cell-depleted T cells, or PBMCs provided the cDNA or gDNA that served as material.

The protocol was immunoSEQ multiplex PCR, while the TCRdb copy is restricted to in-frame clones and leaves out a portion. The data hold 150,000 to 200,000 clones, with around 83% observed a single time. Cohort assignment relied on participant-reported clinical history. Sequencing was done on a sample of PBMCs or T cells enriched from blood (not recorded which). The receptor was isolated from a man aged 50-60 years who had recovered from COVID-19.

The DNA of the CDR3 is TGCGCCAGCAGCCAAGACCCCGTAATGACTGAAGCTTTCTTT. It translates to CASSQDPVMTEAFF. This rearrangement joins TRBV4-1 to TRBJ1-1; unclear D gene. V was clipped by 0 bases and J by 5 bases, with 10 bases between them. The CDR3 covers 14 residues. Germline assignment: CDR1 MGHRA and CDR2 YSYEKL.